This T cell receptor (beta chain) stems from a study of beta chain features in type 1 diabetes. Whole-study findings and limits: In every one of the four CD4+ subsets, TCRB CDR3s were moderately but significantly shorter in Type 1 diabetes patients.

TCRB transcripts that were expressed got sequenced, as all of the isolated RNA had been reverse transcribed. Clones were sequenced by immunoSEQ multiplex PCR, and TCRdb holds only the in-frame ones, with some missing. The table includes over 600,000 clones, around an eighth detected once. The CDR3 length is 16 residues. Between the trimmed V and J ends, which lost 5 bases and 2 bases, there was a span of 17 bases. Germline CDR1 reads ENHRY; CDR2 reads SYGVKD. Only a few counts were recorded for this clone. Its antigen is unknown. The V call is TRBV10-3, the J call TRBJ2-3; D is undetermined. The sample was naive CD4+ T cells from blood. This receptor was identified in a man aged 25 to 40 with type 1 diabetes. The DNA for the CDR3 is TGTGCCATCAGTTCCCGGCACGATAAGGTCACAGATACGCAGTATTTT. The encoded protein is CAISSRHDKVTDTQYF.